One sample yielded the 4 T cell receptor beta chains listed below, sequenced in a study of blood T cells in healthy people across ages. A J-beta primer mix and a sample-barcoded 5' primer were used in a second PCR of about 7 to 12 cycles. TCRdb fed the 5' RACE reads into MiXCR, producing one record per CDR3 protein. The sample lists 450,000 to 650,000 distinct CDR3 sequences; about 24% were seen once. The same sample was also used in a study of T cells of mothers and their children.

The material sequenced was blood. These receptors all stem from a boy younger than 18 in good health.

The chain links TRBV20-1 to TRBJ1-1; D is possibly TRBD1 (5 bases). Looked up from germline, CDR1 is DFQATT and CDR2 is SNEGSKA (reference sequence). V was pared by 0 bases and J by 5 bases, with 10 bases between. The CDR3 consists of 13 residues. The CDR3 bases are TGCAGTGCTAGAGATCAGGGAGGAACTGAAGCTTTCTTT. It codes for CSARDQGGTEAFF.

The chain joins TRBV7-2 to TRBJ1-6, with D possibly being TRBD1 (5 bases). The CDR3 is 15 amino acids. Between the trimmed V and J ends, which lost 2 bases and 5 bases, there was a span of 10 bases. Germline CDR1 is SGHTA and CDR2 is FQGNSA. CDR3 residues: CASSLSPGNNSPLHF. In nucleotides, the CDR3 is TGTGCCAGCAGCTTAAGTCCAGGGAATAATTCACCCCTCCACTTT.

This chain uses TRBV2 with TRBJ1-2, with D perhaps matching TRBD1 (5 bases). The CDR3 is 15 amino acids. Germline V gene lookup returns CDR1 SNHLY and CDR2 FYNNEI. V gave up 2 bases and J gave up 0 bases, with 10 bases separating them. CDR3 region: CASSEWGGANYGYTF. CDR3 bases: TGTGCCAGCAGTGAATGGGGGGGAGCTAACTATGGCTACACCTTC.

This clonotype was counted only a few times. The chain has TRBV19 and TRBJ2-1; a possible D gene is TRBD2 (5 bases). V lost 3 bases and J lost 7, with 10 bases in between. This CDR3 has 13 amino acids. Germline V gives CDR1 LNHDA, CDR2 SQIVND (reference sequence). The CDR3 sequence: CASSIGSGNEQFF. CDR3 DNA: TGTGCCAGTAGTATTGGGTCGGGGAATGAGCAGTTCTTC. The entire variable domain, with the rest obtained from reference TRBV19 and TRBJ2-1, is as follows: DGGITQSPKYLFRKEGQNVTLSCEQNLNHDAMYWYRQDPGQGLRLIYYSQIVNDFQKGDIAEGYSVSREKKESFPLTVTSAQKNPTAFYLCASSIGSGNEQFFGPGTRLTVL.